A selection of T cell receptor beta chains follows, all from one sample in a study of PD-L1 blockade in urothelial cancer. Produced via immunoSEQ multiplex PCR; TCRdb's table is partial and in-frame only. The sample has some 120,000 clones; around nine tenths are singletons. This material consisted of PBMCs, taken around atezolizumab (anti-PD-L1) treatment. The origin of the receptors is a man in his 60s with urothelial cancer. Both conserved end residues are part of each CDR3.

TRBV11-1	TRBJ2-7	CASSPGSGTAYEQYF
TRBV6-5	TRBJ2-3	CASSYFEVPTDTQYF
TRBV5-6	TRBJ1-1	CASSPSPNTEAFF
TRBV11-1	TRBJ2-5	CASSFERGREETQYF
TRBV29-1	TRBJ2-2	CSVGQSTGELFF
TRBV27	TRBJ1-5	CASSGLPNQPQHF
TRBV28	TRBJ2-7	CASSPPAAVSYEQYF
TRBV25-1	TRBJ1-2	CASRGAGERGSYGYTF
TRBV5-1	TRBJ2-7	CASKEGNYEQYF
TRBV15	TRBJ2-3	CATSRATDTQYF
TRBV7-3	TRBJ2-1	CASSLPIGDEQFF
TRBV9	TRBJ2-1	CASSVGLAGGRANEQFF
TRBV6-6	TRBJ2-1	CASSPSRGPFNEQFF
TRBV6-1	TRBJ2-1	CASSEQGDNEQFF
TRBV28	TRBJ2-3	CASSITRGGTDTQYF
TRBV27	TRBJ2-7	CASSPGTPSYEQYF